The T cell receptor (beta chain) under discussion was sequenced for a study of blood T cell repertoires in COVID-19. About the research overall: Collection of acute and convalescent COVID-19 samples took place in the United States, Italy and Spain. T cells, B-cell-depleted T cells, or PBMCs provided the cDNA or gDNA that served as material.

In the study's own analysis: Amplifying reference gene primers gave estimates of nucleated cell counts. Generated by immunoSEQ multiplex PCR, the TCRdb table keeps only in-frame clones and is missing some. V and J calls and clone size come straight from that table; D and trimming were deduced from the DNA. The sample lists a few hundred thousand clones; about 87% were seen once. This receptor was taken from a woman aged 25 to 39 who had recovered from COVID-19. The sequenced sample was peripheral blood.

CDR3 DNA: TGTGCCACCAGCGTCGGGGGGACCCAGTACTTC. Translating it yields CATSVGGTQYF. This chain connects TRBV15 to TRBJ2-5; tentatively, D is TRBD2 (6 bases). Per germline, CDR1 LNHNV and CDR2 YYDKDF (reference sequence). V dropped 5 bases and J dropped 7 bases, with 8 bases sitting between them. The CDR3 totals 11 residues.